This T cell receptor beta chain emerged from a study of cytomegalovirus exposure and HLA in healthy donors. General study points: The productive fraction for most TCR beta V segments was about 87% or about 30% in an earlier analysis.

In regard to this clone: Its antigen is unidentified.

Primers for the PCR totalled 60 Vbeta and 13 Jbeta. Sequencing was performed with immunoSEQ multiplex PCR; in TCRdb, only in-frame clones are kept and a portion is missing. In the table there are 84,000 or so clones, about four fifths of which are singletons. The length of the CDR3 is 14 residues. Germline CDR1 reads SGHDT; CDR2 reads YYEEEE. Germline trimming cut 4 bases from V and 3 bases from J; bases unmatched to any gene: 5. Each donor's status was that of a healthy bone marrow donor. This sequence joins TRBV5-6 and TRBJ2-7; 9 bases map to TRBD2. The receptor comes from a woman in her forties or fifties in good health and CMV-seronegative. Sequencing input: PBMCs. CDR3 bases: TGTGCCAGCAGCCCCGGACTAGCGAACTACGAGCAGTACTTC. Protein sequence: CASSPGLANYEQYF.